The sequence of this T cell receptor beta chain was determined in a study of T cell responses to AZD1222 COVID-19 vaccine (dated by TCRdb to about 2021). With regard to the full study: TCR sequencing covered roughly 230 trial participants: about 210 given two doses of AZD1222 and approximately 26 given two doses of MenACWY control vaccine. Enrollment into the trials was organized by age into subgroups of 18-55, 56-69 and 70-plus years, and those subgroups contained approximately 160, 26 and 62 TCR-sequenced participants, respectively.

The CDR3 regions of human TCRbeta chains were analyzed by immunosequencing. The authors' pipeline ran thus. TCRs in the repertoires were compared against a reference library of SARS-CoV-2-specific TCRs that had been generated with the MIRA antigen-specificity platform. Breadth meant the fraction of unique TCRs that were SARS-CoV-2-associated, whereas depth meant the fraction of total T cells that were SARS-CoV-2-associated. Using the MIRA data, every spike-specific TCR was mapped to the spike region that the TCR reacted to and assigned to either a CD4 or a CD8 class. Log10-transformed breadth and depth values were compared by one-way ANOVA with Sidak's multiple comparisons tests. In TCRdb, the immuneACCESS table is reduced to in-frame sequences with V and J assigned. These tables do not hold every clone; where another copy was compared, an unresolved V gene accounts for under half, and the others remain unexplained. The V and J calls and clone size come from that table; D and trimming were worked out from the DNA. The sample yields 100,000 or so clones; over 75% were counted once. The top ten constitute roughly a tenth of the sample.

Overall study outcomes, separate from this receptor: Nearly half of unique spike-specific TCRs reportedly recognized epitopes outside regions mutated in the B.1.351 and B.1.1.7 variants. After two AZD1222 doses, spike-specific TCR breadth and depth were significantly higher than at day 0 and than in MenACWY recipients. Participants were mostly white British, with more females than males. The authors suggested clonal diversity may have been underestimated. In the small 56-69-year group, the increase in depth fell short of significance, most likely because of low power. CD4 TCRs associated with the vaccine covered the entire spike protein, and the dominant responses were in regions 160-218 and 743-854. Conclusions about previously exposed vaccinees were limited because only six or seven AZD1222 recipients were SARS-CoV-2 seropositive at baseline. Because no day 14 peak-response samples were available, the repertoires could be characterized only after the peak T cell response.

The junction shows trimming of 0 bases on V and 3 bases on J, and the gene matches do not reach 3 bases of it. From the cysteine through the phenylalanine, the CDR3 covers 15 amino acids. Here the CDR3 DNA is all that survives: 45 bases in frame from base 1. The germline V gene encodes CDR1 LGHNA and CDR2 YNFKEQ. The sample's time point label, in plain terms: about 28 days (+/-7) after the second vaccine dose. AZD1222 recipients whose second dose came at about 4 weeks and those whose second dose came at about 12 weeks were combined into one group, since spike-specific TCR depth and breadth did not differ between the two schedules. Samples from vaccinated people were obtained from the UK trials COV001 and COV002, which included a single-blind randomized controlled phase 2/3 trial of AZD1222 (ChAdOx1 nCoV-19) in healthy adults. For TCRbeta chain sequencing, PBMC samples were collected from trial participants at day 0 and at day 28 after the second dose.

With respect to this clone: Its antigen remains unidentified. Per-base quality was not reported, and no clone a single base away is much larger than it.

The sequenced sample was peripheral blood, obtained 28 days after the second AZD1222 dose. The chain employs TRBV4-2 and TRBJ2-5; 8 central bases correspond to TRBD2. The clonotype comes from an adult who received the AZD1222 COVID-19 vaccine. The CDR3 protein sequence reads: CASSQEIAGKETQYF. In nucleotides, the sequence is TGTGCCAGCAGCCAAGAAATAGCGGGGAAAGAGACCCAGTACTTC.